Below are 25 T cell receptor beta chains sequenced from a single sample in a study of shared clonotypes between healthy human individuals. Positive CCR7 selection of CD45RO-negative cells yielded the naive CD8 cells, and terminally differentiated effector memory CD45RA+ cells were excluded. Only in-frame clones appear in the TCRdb table, and some are missing; sequencing was by immunoSEQ multiplex PCR. The sample records about 2.1 million clones, 93% being singletons. The sample taken for sequencing was naive CD8+ T cells from PBMCs. The receptors shown here come from a man aged 18 to 35 in good health. Some clones in this sample may be carry-over from other donors' samples.

This chain uses TRBV5-1 with TRBJ2-1, with 8 bases fitting TRBD2. Germline CDR1 is SGHRS and CDR2 is YFSETQ. The CDR3 extends over 18 amino acids. V gave up 3 bases and J gave up 0 bases; unmatched junction bases: 11. The chain's CDR3 is CASSYRTSLTSSYNEQFF. CDR3 nucleotide sequence: TGCGCCAGCAGCTACCGGACTAGCCTTACGAGCTCCTACAATGAGCAGTTCTTC.

This clone appeared once. The sample holds other DNA sequences that translate to the same CDR3. The V and J genes are TRBV27 and TRBJ2-7; D gene uncertain. From germline, CDR1 is MNHEY and CDR2 SMNVEV (reference sequence). Trimming removed 0 bases from V and 3 bases from J, with 6 bases in between. This CDR3 region has 13 residues. The CDR3 nucleotides read TGTGCCAGCAGTTTATCGAACGGCTACGAGCAGTACTTC. This codes for CASSLSNGYEQYF.

This rearrangement joins TRBV10-3 to TRBJ1-2; D may be TRBD1 (6 bases). The CDR3 totals 14 residues. Per the germline V gene, CDR1 is ENHRY and CDR2 is SYGVKD. Between the trimmed V and J ends, which lost 8 bases and 0 bases, there was a span of 13 bases. The CDR3 region is CAIGGQGANYGYTF. The CDR3 DNA sequence: TGTGCCATCGGGGGACAAGGAGCTAACTATGGCTACACCTTC.

In regard to this clone: At the DNA level, this CDR3 is encoded by other sequences in the same sample as well. This chain joins TRBV7-3 and TRBJ2-2, with TRBD1 identical over 7 bases. The CDR3 has 14 amino acids. CDR1 is SGHTA, CDR2 FQGTGA, per germline. V shed 8 bases and J 0 bases; nucleotides not matched to a gene: 3. CDR3 sequence reads: CASSGTANTGELFF. The CDR3 nucleotides are TGTGCCAGCTCCGGGACAGCGAACACCGGGGAGCTGTTTTTT.

The gene calls are TRBV9 and TRBJ2-7; 13 nucleotides align to TRBD2. V was clipped by 0 bases and J by 5 bases; unmatched bases: 8. This CDR3 spans 17 amino acids. Looked up from germline, CDR1 is SGDLS and CDR2 is YYNGEE. CDR3 amino acids: CASSVAGLAGVSDEQYF. For the CDR3, the DNA is TGTGCCAGCAGCGTAGCAGGACTAGCGGGAGTATCAGACGAGCAGTACTTC.

Worth noting for this clone: Within the sample, other DNA sequences also encode this same CDR3. The V gene is TRBV27, the J gene TRBJ1-3; no definite D call. The CDR3 covers 14 residues. Trimming cost V 3 bases and J 0 bases, with 6 bases left between them. Per the germline V gene, CDR1 is MNHEY and CDR2 is SMNVEV (reference sequence). In DNA form, the CDR3 reads TGTGCCAGCAGTTTGAGAAGCTCTGGAAACACCATATATTTT. Protein sequence: CASSLRSSGNTIYF.

This clone has a single count. The rearrangement links TRBV28 to TRBJ2-7; D perhaps matches TRBD1 (6 bases). Germline CDR1 is MDHEN and CDR2 is SYDVKM. Trimming took 2 bases from V and 3 from J, leaving 14 bases between them. This CDR3 has 15 amino acids. Written as DNA, the CDR3 is TGTGCCAGCAGTTTACCCGGGGAAGGGGGCTACGAGCAGTACTTC. This encodes CASSLPGEGGYEQYF.

This chain links TRBV5-1 with TRBJ2-7; possibly TRBD1 or TRBD2 for D (5 bases each). Between the trimmed V and J ends, which lost 2 bases and 2 bases, there was a span of 11 bases. CDR3 length equals 14 residues. Germline CDR1 is SGHRS and CDR2 is YFSETQ. CDR3 sequence: CASSFRDATYEQYF. The CDR3 DNA sequence: TGCGCCAGCAGCTTCCGGGACGCAACCTACGAGCAGTACTTC.

J is TRBJ2-7 and V is TRBV11-2, with TRBD2 identical over 11 bases. The CDR3 length is 15 residues. V lost 5 bases, J lost 2 bases, and 5 bases stayed unmatched. Germline loops: CDR1 SGHAT, CDR2 FQNNGV. CDR3 DNA: TGTGCCAGCAGCAATCTTAGCGGGAGGGCCTACGAGCAGTACTTC. Encoded protein: CASSNLSGRAYEQYF.

The chain has TRBV5-4 and TRBJ1-2; 12 positions match TRBD1. This CDR3 region has 17 residues. Germline V gene sequence: CDR1 SGHNT, CDR2 YYREEE (reference sequence). The CDR3 DNA reads as TGTGCAGCCTGGGACAGGGGGCATTTCCCCCTTGGCTATGGCTACACCTTC. Its translation: CAAWDRGHFPLGYGYTF.

This chain links TRBV29-1 with TRBJ2-7; D is unresolved. Germline V gene data show CDR1 as SQVTM and CDR2 as ANQGSEA. The CDR3 consists of 17 residues. V lost 4 bases to trimming and J lost 0 bases, with 22 bases between them. The CDR3 DNA reads TGCAGCGTTGCATTTTTGTCAGCCTTGACCAGCTCCTACGAGCAGTACTTC. Protein sequence: CSVAFLSALTSSYEQYF.

The chain joins TRBV7-3 to TRBJ2-1, with D possibly being TRBD2 (5 bases). Germline values: CDR1 SGHTA, CDR2 FQGTGA. Deletions cut 5 bases from V and 4 bases from J, with 18 bases between. The CDR3 has 16 amino acids. In DNA form, the CDR3 reads TGTGCCAGCAGCCTCCTAGGAGGCACACCTTACAATGAGCAGTTCTTC. Residues: CASSLLGGTPYNEQFF.

The gene calls are TRBV15 and TRBJ1-2, with D hard to call. CDR3 length equals 16 residues. Trimming cost V 0 bases and J 6 bases, with 17 bases left between them. The germline V gene has CDR1 LNHNV and CDR2 YYDKDF (reference sequence). The DNA of the CDR3 is TGTGCCACCAGCAGAGATCGGAGGGAGGCGCGCCATGGCTACACCTTC. It specifies CATSRDRREARHGYTF.

This clone was observed a single time. The chain couples TRBV7-6 to TRBJ2-1; the match to TRBD2 covers 14 bases. The V gene's germline CDR1 is SGHVS and CDR2 FNYEAQ. CDR3 length: 15 amino acids. V was pared by 3 bases and J by 9 bases, with 4 bases of the junction left unmatched. Written as DNA, the CDR3 is TGTGCCAGCAGCTTGACTAGCGGGAGGGCCGCTGAGCAGTTCTTC. This gives the protein CASSLTSGRAAEQFF.

This chain joins TRBV4-3 and TRBJ2-5, with 8 bases lining up with TRBD1. Germline assignment: CDR1 LGHNA and CDR2 YSLEER. V was pared by 5 bases and J by 1 base, with 6 bases of the junction left unmatched. The CDR3 loop spans 15 amino acids. CDR3 nucleotides: TGCGCCAGCAGCGGTCGAACAGGGGGCCAAGAGACCCAGTACTTC. This translates into CASSGRTGGQETQYF.

J is TRBJ2-2 and V is TRBV7-3; 10 nucleotides line up with TRBD2. The germline CDR1 and CDR2 sequences are SGHTA and FQGTGA. V was clipped by 4 bases and J by 0 bases; unmatched bases: 11. The CDR3 length is 19 residues. CDR3 nucleotide sequence: TGTGCCAGCAGCTACCTGCGGACTAGCGGTCCACCGAACACCGGGGAGCTGTTTTTT. Protein sequence: CASSYLRTSGPPNTGELFF.

V is TRBV11-1 and J is TRBJ1-1, with D perhaps matching TRBD1 (6 bases). CDR1 SGHAT and CDR2 FQDESV come from the germline V gene (reference sequence). The CDR3 consists of 16 residues. The ends were cut back, 4 bases at V and 0 bases at J, with 15 bases in the middle. For the CDR3, the DNA is TGTGCCAGCAGCTCGGCCAGGGGCGAAATGAACACTGAAGCTTTCTTT. Its protein product is CASSSARGEMNTEAFF. Filled out from reference TRBV11-1 and TRBJ1-1, the complete variable domain reads EAEVAQSPRYKITEKSQAVAFWCDPISGHATLYWYRQILGQGPELLVQFQDESVVDDSQLPKDRFSAERLKGVDSTLKIQPAELGDSAMYLCASSSARGEMNTEAFFGQGTRLTVV.

This clone was seen once. J is TRBJ2-1 and V is TRBV28; a possible D gene is TRBD2 (6 bases). V lost 8 bases to trimming and J lost 0 bases, with 14 bases between them. This CDR3 is 15 amino acids long. CDR1 is MDHEN, CDR2 SYDVKM, per germline. CDR3 residues: CASRDLTSSYNEQFF. CDR3 nucleotides: TGTGCCAGCCGGGACCTGACTAGCTCCTACAATGAGCAGTTCTTC.

This chain connects TRBV7-8 to TRBJ2-1; TRBD2 matches at 10 bases. There are 18 residues in the CDR3. CDR1 and CDR2 from the germline V gene are SGHVS and FQNEAQ. The V and J ends lost 3 bases and 5 bases, in that order; junction bases with no gene match: 13. In DNA, the CDR3 is TGTGCCAGCAGCTTTAATCCTAGCGGGAGAGTCTTGCACAATGAGCAGTTCTTC. Its protein product is CASSFNPSGRVLHNEQFF.

V usage is TRBV28 and J usage is TRBJ2-7; 9 bases are a match to TRBD1. With 3 bases clipped from V and 2 bases from J, the junction kept 11 bases outside the gene matches. This CDR3 has 17 amino acids. CDR1 and CDR2 from the germline V gene are MDHEN and SYDVKM. CDR3 residues: CASSFRTGTGIAYEQYF. CDR3 in DNA: TGTGCCAGCAGTTTTCGTACCGGGACAGGGATAGCCTACGAGCAGTACTTC.

V is TRBV9 and J is TRBJ2-7, with TRBD1 matching over 8 bases. V trimming: 4 bases; J trimming: 7 bases; junction bases outside the gene matches: 13. This CDR3 contains 15 residues. Germline assignment: CDR1 SGDLS and CDR2 YYNGEE. The CDR3 here is CASSPQGASAQEQYF. The CDR3 nucleotides read TGTGCCAGCAGCCCTCAGGGGGCGTCAGCTCAAGAGCAGTACTTC.

As for this clone: This CDR3 is also generated by other DNA sequences in the sample. This chain joins TRBV7-9 and TRBJ2-7; no reliable D call. Germline V lookup: CDR1 SEHNR, CDR2 FQNEAQ (reference sequence). The CDR3 has 13 residues. V was clipped by 1 base and J by 3 bases, with 7 bases between them. The CDR3 coding sequence is TGTGCCAGCAGCTTAGGTGCCGGCTACGAGCAGTACTTC. This translates into CASSLGAGYEQYF.

The chain is built from TRBV11-2 and TRBJ2-1, with D tentatively TRBD2 (6 bases). CDR3 size: 17 residues. The V end was cut by 1 base, the J end by 5 bases, with 18 bases between. The germline V gene encodes CDR1 SGHAT and CDR2 FQNNGV. CDR3 protein: CASSLGEAGPFDNEQFF. The CDR3 nucleotides are TGTGCCAGCAGCTTAGGAGAAGCGGGCCCGTTTGACAATGAGCAGTTCTTC. The full variable domain, completed using reference TRBV11-2 and TRBJ2-1, is EAGVAQSPRYKIIEKRQSVAFWCNPISGHATLYWYQQILGQGPKLLIQFQNNGVVDDSQLPKDRFSAERLKGVDSTLKIQPAKLEDSAVYLCASSLGEAGPFDNEQFFGPGTRLTVL.

The chain carries TRBV9 and TRBJ2-7; 7 nucleotides agree with TRBD1. The CDR3 totals 15 residues. Germline-derived CDR1 and CDR2 are SGDLS and YYNGEE. Germline trimming cut 4 bases from V and 2 bases from J; bases unmatched to any gene: 9. This CDR3 is CASSLGQAVTYEQYF. CDR3 DNA sequence: TGTGCCAGCAGCTTAGGACAGGCTGTTACCTACGAGCAGTACTTC.

The chain combines TRBV6-1 with TRBJ2-7; D is unclear. V dropped 5 bases and J dropped 5 bases, with 16 bases sitting between them. This CDR3 spans 14 amino acids. Per the germline V gene, CDR1 is MNHNS and CDR2 is SASEGT. This CDR3 is CASSSTARPNEQYF. CDR3 nucleotide sequence: TGTGCCAGCAGTTCTACCGCCAGACCGAACGAGCAGTACTTC.